These T cell receptor beta chains were read from a single sample in a study of T cells in Graves' hyperthyroidism and ophthalmopathy. MiXCR, run by TCRdb on the multiplex PCR reads, gives a single entry per CDR3 protein. The profile shows some 250,000 distinct CDR3 sequences, roughly 15% of them singletons. Sequenced: blood. Receptors originate from a woman aged 45-65 years with Graves' hyperthyroidism that later progressed to Graves' ophthalmopathy. CDR3s include the opening cysteine and the closing phenylalanine or tryptophan. The D gene is left open where the match is weak. Size tells how often a clone was seen (once, few, many) or the class of an expanded clone, and some rows leave it out.

>many|TRBJ1-2|TRBV24-1|.
TGTGCCACCAGTGACCTGGACGGAGACAACTATGGCTACACCTTC
CATSDLDGDNYGYTF
>.|TRBJ2-7|TRBV9|.
TGTGCCAGCAGCGTCGAACAGGGAAGGGGGGAGCAGTACTTC
CASSVEQGRGEQYF
>few|TRBJ2-7|TRBV12-3/TRBV12-4|.
TGTGCCGGCAGACCAACAGGGACCCACGAGCAGTACTTC
CAGRPTGTHEQYF
>few|TRBJ2-6|TRBV6-1|.
TGTGCCAGCAGTGAAGGGGGAAGCTGGGCCAACGTCCTGACTTTC
CASSEGGSWANVLTF
>many|TRBJ2-5|TRBV6-6|.
TGTGCCAGCAGTTACCGTAGCGAAGAGACCCAGTACTTC
CASSYRSEETQYF
>many|TRBJ1-1|TRBV20-1|.
TGCAGTGCTAGAGCCGGAGGGCGGAACACTGAAGCTTTCTTT
CSARAGGRNTEAFF
>many|TRBJ2-5|TRBV6-5|.
TGTGCCAGCAGTTCAAGTCAGGGTTTGCCAGAGACCCAGTACTTC
CASSSSQGLPETQYF
>many|TRBJ2-1|TRBV7-3|.
TGTGCCAGCAGCTTGGACAGAAACAATGAGCAGTTCTTC
CASSLDRNNEQFF
>.|TRBJ2-1|TRBV28|TRBD2
TGTGCCAGCAGTGTCGCCAGGGGGCTAGCGGGAGCGGTAGCGAATGAGCAGTTCTTC
CASSVARGLAGAVANEQFF
>many|TRBJ2-1|TRBV5-1|TRBD2
TGCGCCAGCAGTGGACTAGCGGGAGAGAGTGAGCAGTTCTTC
CASSGLAGESEQFF
>many|TRBJ2-7|TRBV20-1|.
TGCAGCCCCTGGGAAAGGGGGAGCTCCTACGAGCAGTACTTC
CSPWERGSSYEQYF
>many|TRBJ1-1|TRBV27|TRBD1
TGTGCCAGCATCAAGGACAGGGCTGACACTGAAGCTTTCTTT
CASIKDRADTEAFF
>many|TRBJ1-2|TRBV6-2/TRBV6-3|.
TGTGCCAGCAAGGACTCAGCCCTGGGTGGCTACACCTTC
CASKDSALGGYTF
>many|TRBJ2-1|TRBV11-2|.
TGTGCCAGCAGCTTAGCCGGGGTAGAGGGTCTGTTCTTC
CASSLAGVEGLFF
>many|TRBJ1-3|TRBV28|.
TGTGCCAGCGGGGGGGTGTTCGGAAACACCATATATTTT
CASGGVFGNTIYF
>.|TRBJ1-3|TRBV10-3|.
TGTGCCATCAGTGAGTTAGGGAGCTCTGGAAACACCATATATTTT
CAISELGSSGNTIYF
>.|TRBJ2-7|TRBV30|TRBD2
TGTGCCTGGAGTTGGGGGGGGAGCGAGCAGTACTTC
CAWSWGGSEQYF
>.|TRBJ2-3|TRBV4-1|.
TGCGCCAGCAGCCAAGAAGAAGGTCTGGGTTATACGCAGTATTTT
CASSQEEGLGYTQYF